One and the same sample provided the 9 T cell receptor beta chains below, sequenced in a study of identical twins (dated by TCRdb to 2016 to 2018). Library preparation used 5' RACE. Sequencing instrument: Illumina HiSeq 2000. The public reads were reanalyzed by TCRdb: fastp trimming at Q25, MiXCR alignment, in-frame beta chains only. Each entry merges the rows of one CDR3 protein and shows their most common DNA and genes. This sample is represented by under 900,000 distinct CDR3 sequences; over 9% of them were singletons. Roughly 1.6% of the sample is taken by the ten largest. These data were also reused for a study on yellow fever vaccine responses in identical twins.

Sequencing was carried out using PBMCs. The source is a woman younger than 30 in good health.

This clonotype was seen a handful of times. CDR3 in amino acids: CASSLAGPPLEELFF. The CDR3 coding sequence is TGCGCCAGCAGCCTCGCTGGGCCACCCCTCGAGGAGCTGTTTTTT. The V call is TRBV4-1, the J call TRBJ2-2; no reliable D call. The V gene's germline CDR1 is MGHRA and CDR2 YSYEKL. CDR3 length: 15 residues. The V and J ends lost 4 bases and 10 bases respectively, with 19 bases between them.

The rearrangement joins TRBV12-3 or TRBV12-4 to TRBJ2-3; D might be TRBD1 or TRBD2, each matching 5 bases. The CDR3 is 15 residues long. Trimming removed 4 bases at V and 2 bases at J, with 13 bases between. In DNA, the CDR3 is TGTGCCAGCAGTTCCCGGGACGGATCCACAGATACGCAGTATTTT. The encoded protein is CASSSRDGSTDTQYF.

This clonotype was observed a handful of times. This chain links TRBV10-3 with TRBJ2-1; 15 nucleotides align to TRBD2. After removal of 6 bases from V and 9 bases from J, the junction contained 6 bases not matched to a gene. CDR1 is ENHRY and CDR2 is SYGVKD in the germline V gene. CDR3 length: 15 residues. CDR3 coding DNA: TGTGCCATCAGGGGACTAGCGGGAGGTGCGAGTGAGCAGTTCTTC. Translation: CAIRGLAGGASEQFF.

The chain recombines TRBV12-3 or TRBV12-4 with TRBJ2-2, with 10 bases identical to TRBD1. V shed 5 bases and J 5 bases; nucleotides not matched to a gene: 8. CDR3 length: 16 amino acids. The CDR3 reads CASSQRTGGNTGELFF. Here the CDR3 DNA reads TGTGCCAGCAGTCAAAGGACAGGGGGTAATACCGGGGAGCTGTTTTTT.

This clonotype showed up many times. The V call is TRBV12-3 or TRBV12-4, the J call TRBJ2-1; 8 bases line up with TRBD2. Trimming took 7 bases from V and 9 from J; bases not matched to a gene: 8. The CDR3 totals 13 residues. CDR3 loop: CASMPGGQGEQFF. CDR3 in DNA: TGTGCCAGCATGCCGGGGGGGCAGGGTGAGCAGTTCTTC.

This clonotype was detected only a few times. J is TRBJ2-6 and V is TRBV7-6; 7 bases map to TRBD1. CDR3 size: 22 residues. V lost 3 bases, J lost 0 bases, and 20 bases stayed unmatched. Germline CDR1 is SGHVS and CDR2 is FNYEAQ. DNA for the CDR3: TGTGCCAGCAGCTTGGAGGACGGACAGGATCAACCAACTCGCTCTGGGGCCAACGTCCTGACTTTC. Amino acid sequence: CASSLEDGQDQPTRSGANVLTF.

This rearrangement joins TRBV9 to TRBJ2-1, with 8 bases fitting TRBD1. Unmatched junction bases numbered 6, after V lost 3 bases and J lost 4 bases. CDR1 and CDR2 (germline): SGDLS, YYNGEE. The CDR3 spans 15 residues. In DNA, the CDR3 is TGTGCCAGCAGCGCCGGACAGGGAGGTTACAATGAGCAGTTCTTC. Translated: CASSAGQGGYNEQFF.

J is TRBJ2-3 and V is TRBV7-2; D unresolved. The V and J ends lost 2 bases and 4 bases respectively, with 10 bases between them. The germline gives CDR1 SGHTA, CDR2 FQGNSA. This CDR3 contains 14 residues. The chain's CDR3 is CASSLFTGADTQYF. The CDR3 DNA sequence: TGTGCCAGCAGCTTATTTACGGGTGCAGATACGCAGTATTTT.

As concerns this clonotype: Likely a read error: the CDR3 ends without its conserved phenylalanine or tryptophan. The chain uses TRBV6-2 or TRBV6-3 and TRBJ2-1; 8 nucleotides line up with TRBD1. CDR3 length: 11 residues. The ends lost 9 bases at V and 8 bases at J; junction bases unmatched: 3. Germline assignment: CDR1 MNHEY and CDR2 SVGEGT. The CDR3 DNA reads TGTGCCAGTCAGGGGGCATATGAGCAGTTCTAC. Its translation is CASQGAYEQFY.